This note documents a single TCR beta chain sequence. This clone was seen just once. There is no known antigen for this receptor. Base qualities were left out, and no much larger clone turns up one base away. TCRbeta CDR3 regions were amplified from genomic DNA by means of the immunoSEQ Assay, a bias-controlled multiplex PCR. The published analysis was carried out like this. Nucleated cell counts per sample were estimated from amplification of reference gene primers within the assay. To quantify the absolute abundance of each unique TCRbeta CDR3 rearrangement, sequence reads were collapsed and filtered. For each sample, productive Simpson clonality was calculated by taking the square root of Simpson's diversity index across productive rearrangements. TCRdb retrieved this table from immuneACCESS and kept in-frame rearrangements only. Not all clones are present; in checked studies, unresolved V genes account for under half, and no reason is known for the remainder. That table supplies the V and J calls and clone size; D and trimming were determined from the DNA. Recorded for this sample are a few hundred thousand clones; roughly 88% of them occurred a single time. The top ten clones comprise roughly 4% of the sample.

This sample was taken from a study of blood T cell repertoires in COVID-19 (dated by TCRdb to about 2020). With respect to the entire study: Samples from collaborators originated in the United States, Italy and Spain and spanned both the acute and convalescent phases of COVID-19. Samples came from the ongoing ImmuneRACE study (first 160 participants) plus 1,254 subjects from 6 global collaborators. Deeply sampled blood TCRbeta repertoires from subjects exposed to, actively infected with, or recovered from COVID-19 were included in the dataset. Sample metadata almost always included a de-identified subject ID, COVID-19 status, age in years and sex. Where available, HLA class I and class II types were obtained from metadata supplied by the sample provider rather than from assay-based typing. A freely available public database, intended as a resource for researchers studying the immune response to SARS-CoV-2, is where the repertoires were released. The prospective study material was composed of cDNA or gDNA derived from T cells, B-cell-depleted T cells, or PBMCs. Overall study outcomes, separate from this receptor: How much clinical and demographic metadata was included differed by source and by participant, and the metadata was provided uncurated.

Enrolling through a virtual design, the prospective study's participants ranged in age from about 18 to 89 years and lived across 24 United States geographic areas. Cohort assignment in the prospective study relied on participant-reported clinical history from a screening survey and a study questionnaire. Recovered participants in ImmuneRACE Cohort 3 were defined as having two consecutive negative NP/OP PCR tests, clearance from a healthcare professional, or resolution of symptoms. Each participant in the prospective study had whole blood, serum and a nasopharyngeal or oropharyngeal swab collected by mobile phlebotomists. Participants in the prospective study had the option to provide additional blood draws and questionnaires over a 2-month period. Prospective study blood samples were shipped either frozen or at room temperature before DNA extraction. Reading the germline V gene gives CDR1 MDHEN and CDR2 SYDVKM. V lost 3 bases and J lost 5 bases; the stretch between them is 10 bases long. CDR3 length: 13 amino acids, cysteine to phenylalanine. Of the read, only the CDR3 DNA is kept; its 39 bases are in frame from base 1.

This TCR was recovered from a woman aged 30 to 39 who had recovered from COVID-19. The sequencing sample was made of PBMCs or T cells enriched from blood (not recorded which). Here the chain combines TRBV28 and TRBJ2-5; the D gene is possibly TRBD2, with 6 bases matching. The CDR3 has the sequence CASSFGGWETQYF. The DNA is TGTGCCAGCAGTTTTGGGGGGTGGGAGACCCAGTACTTC.